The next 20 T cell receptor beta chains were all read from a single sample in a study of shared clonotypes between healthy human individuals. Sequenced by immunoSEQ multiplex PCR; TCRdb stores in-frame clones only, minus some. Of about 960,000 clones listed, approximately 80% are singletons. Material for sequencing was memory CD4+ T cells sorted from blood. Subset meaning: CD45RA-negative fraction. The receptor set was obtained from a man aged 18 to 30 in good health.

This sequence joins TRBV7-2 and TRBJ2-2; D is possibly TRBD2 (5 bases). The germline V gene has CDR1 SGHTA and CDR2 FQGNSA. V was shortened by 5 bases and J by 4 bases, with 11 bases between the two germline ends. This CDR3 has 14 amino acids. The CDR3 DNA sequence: TGTGCCAGCAGCCTACGGGGTATCACCGGGGAGCTGTTTTTT. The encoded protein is CASSLRGITGELFF.

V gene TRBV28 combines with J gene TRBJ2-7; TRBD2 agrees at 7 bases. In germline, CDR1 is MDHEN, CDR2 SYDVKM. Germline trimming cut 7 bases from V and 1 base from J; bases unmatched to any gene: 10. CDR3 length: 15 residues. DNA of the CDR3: TGTGCCAGCAAGGTCGGCGGGGGAAGTTCCTACGAGCAGTACTTC. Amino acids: CASKVGGGSSYEQYF.

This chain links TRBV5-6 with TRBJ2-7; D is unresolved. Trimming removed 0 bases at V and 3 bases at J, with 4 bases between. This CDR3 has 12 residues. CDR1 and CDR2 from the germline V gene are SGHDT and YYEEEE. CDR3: CASSLDHYEQYF. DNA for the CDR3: TGTGCCAGCAGCTTGGATCACTACGAGCAGTACTTC.

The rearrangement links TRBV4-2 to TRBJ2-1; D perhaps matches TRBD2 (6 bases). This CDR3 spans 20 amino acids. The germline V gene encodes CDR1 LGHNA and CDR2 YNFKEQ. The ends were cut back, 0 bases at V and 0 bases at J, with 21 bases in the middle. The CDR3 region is CASSQDSTWGVKRSYNEQFF. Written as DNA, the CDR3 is TGTGCCAGCAGCCAAGACTCGACGTGGGGGGTTAAGCGCTCCTACAATGAGCAGTTCTTC.

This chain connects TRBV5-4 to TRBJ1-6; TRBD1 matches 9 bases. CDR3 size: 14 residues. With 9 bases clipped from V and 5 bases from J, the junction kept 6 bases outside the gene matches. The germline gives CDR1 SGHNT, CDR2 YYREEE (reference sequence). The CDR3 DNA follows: TGTGCCACTCGGACAGGGGACGATAATTCACCCCTCCACTTT. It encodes CATRTGDDNSPLHF.

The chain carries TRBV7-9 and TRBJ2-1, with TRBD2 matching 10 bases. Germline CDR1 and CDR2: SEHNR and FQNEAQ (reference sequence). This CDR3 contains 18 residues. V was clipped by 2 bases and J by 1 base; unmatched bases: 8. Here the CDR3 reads CASSLRSRTSGSYNEQFF. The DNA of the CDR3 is TGTGCCAGCAGCTTACGATCGAGGACTAGCGGTTCCTACAATGAGCAGTTCTTC.

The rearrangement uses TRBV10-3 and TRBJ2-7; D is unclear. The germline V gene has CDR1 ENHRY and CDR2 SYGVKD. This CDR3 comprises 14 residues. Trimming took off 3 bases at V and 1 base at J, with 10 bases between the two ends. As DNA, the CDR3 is TGTGCCATCAGTGATAGCCGAGCTTCCTACGAGCAGTACTTC. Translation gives CAISDSRASYEQYF.

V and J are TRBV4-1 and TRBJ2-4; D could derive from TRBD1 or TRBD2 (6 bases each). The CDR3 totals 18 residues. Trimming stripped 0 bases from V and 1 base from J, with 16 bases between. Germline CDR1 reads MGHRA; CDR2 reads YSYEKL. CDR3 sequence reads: CASSQDGLGGWAKNIQYF. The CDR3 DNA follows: TGCGCCAGCAGCCAAGATGGGTTGGGGGGCTGGGCCAAAAACATTCAGTACTTC.

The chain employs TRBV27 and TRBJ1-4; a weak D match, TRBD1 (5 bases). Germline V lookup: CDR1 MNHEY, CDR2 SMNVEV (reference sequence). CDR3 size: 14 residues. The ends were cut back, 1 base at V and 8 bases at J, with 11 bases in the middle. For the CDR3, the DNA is TGTGCCAGCAGTTTATTGGGGGTCGGGGAAAAACTGTTTTTT. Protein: CASSLLGVGEKLFF.

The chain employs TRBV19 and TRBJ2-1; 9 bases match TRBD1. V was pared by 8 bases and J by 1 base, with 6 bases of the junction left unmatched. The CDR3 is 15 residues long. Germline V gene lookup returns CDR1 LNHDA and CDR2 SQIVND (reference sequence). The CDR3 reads CASGLGQGSYNEQFF. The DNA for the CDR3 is TGTGCCAGTGGACTGGGACAGGGATCCTACAATGAGCAGTTCTTC.

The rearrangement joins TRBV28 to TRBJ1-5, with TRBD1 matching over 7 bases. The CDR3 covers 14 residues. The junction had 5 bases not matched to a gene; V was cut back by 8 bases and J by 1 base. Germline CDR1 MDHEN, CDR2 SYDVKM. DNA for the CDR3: TGTGCCAGCCGGGACAGTAGAAGCAATCAGCCCCAGCATTTT. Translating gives CASRDSRSNQPQHF. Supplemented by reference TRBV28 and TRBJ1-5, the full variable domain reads DVKVTQSSRYLVKRTGEKVFLECVQDMDHENMFWYRQDPGLGLRLIYFSYDVKMKEKGDIPEGYSVSREKKERFSLILESASTNQTSMYLCASRDSRSNQPQHFGDGTRLSIL.

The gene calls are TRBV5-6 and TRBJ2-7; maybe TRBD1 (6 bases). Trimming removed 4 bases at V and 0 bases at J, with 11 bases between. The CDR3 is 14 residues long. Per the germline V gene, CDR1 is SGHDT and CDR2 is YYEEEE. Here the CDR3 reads CASSIDRSSYEQYF. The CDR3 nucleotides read TGTGCCAGCAGCATTGACAGGAGCTCCTACGAGCAGTACTTC. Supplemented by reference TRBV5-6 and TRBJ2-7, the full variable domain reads DAGVTQSPTHLIKTRGQQVTLRCSPKSGHDTVSWYQQALGQGPQFIFQYYEEEERQRGNFPDRFSGHQFPNYSSELNVNALLLGDSALYLCASSIDRSSYEQYFGPGTRLTVT.

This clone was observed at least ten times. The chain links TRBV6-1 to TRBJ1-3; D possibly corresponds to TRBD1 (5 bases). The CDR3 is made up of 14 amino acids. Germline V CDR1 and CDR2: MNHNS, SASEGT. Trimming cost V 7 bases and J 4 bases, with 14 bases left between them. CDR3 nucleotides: TGTGCCAGCATCCGGGACGCGGGGGGAAACACCATATATTTT. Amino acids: CASIRDAGGNTIYF.

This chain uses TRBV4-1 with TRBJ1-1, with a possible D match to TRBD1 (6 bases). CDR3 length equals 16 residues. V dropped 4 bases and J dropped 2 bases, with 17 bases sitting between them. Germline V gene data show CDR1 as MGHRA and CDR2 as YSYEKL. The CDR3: CASSRNPRQENTEAFF. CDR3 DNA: TGCGCCAGCAGCCGGAACCCGCGACAGGAAAACACTGAAGCTTTCTTT.

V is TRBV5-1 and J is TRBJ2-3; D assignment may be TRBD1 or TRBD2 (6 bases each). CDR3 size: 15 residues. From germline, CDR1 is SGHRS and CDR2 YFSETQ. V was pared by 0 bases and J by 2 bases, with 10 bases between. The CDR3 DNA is TGCGCCAGCAGCTTGGTGTCGGGGGCCACAGATACGCAGTATTTT. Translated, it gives CASSLVSGATDTQYF.

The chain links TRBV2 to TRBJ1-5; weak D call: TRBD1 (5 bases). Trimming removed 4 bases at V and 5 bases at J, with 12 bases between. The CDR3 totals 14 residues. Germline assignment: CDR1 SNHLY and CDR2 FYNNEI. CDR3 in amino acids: CASSAIGAYQPQHF. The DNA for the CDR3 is TGTGCCAGCAGTGCGATAGGGGCTTATCAGCCCCAGCATTTT.

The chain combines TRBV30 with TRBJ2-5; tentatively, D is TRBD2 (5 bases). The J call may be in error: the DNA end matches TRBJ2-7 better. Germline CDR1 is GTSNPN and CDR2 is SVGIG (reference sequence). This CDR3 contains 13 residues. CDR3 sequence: CAWSGVSGYEQYF. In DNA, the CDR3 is TGTGCCTGGAGTGGGGTTTCGGGGTACGAGCAGTACTTC.

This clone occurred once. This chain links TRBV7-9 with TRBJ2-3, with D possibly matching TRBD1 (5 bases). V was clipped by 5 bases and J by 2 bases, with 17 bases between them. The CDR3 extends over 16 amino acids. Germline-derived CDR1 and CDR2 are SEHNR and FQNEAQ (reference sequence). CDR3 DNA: TGTGCCAGCAGCGCATGGGTGGGGCACCACACAGATACGCAGTATTTT. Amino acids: CASSAWVGHHTDTQYF.

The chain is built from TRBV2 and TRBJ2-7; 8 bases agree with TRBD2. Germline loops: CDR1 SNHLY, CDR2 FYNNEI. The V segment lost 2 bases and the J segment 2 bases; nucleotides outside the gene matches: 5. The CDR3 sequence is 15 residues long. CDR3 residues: CASSELAGGTYEQYF. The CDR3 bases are TGTGCCAGCAGTGAACTGGCGGGGGGAACCTACGAGCAGTACTTC.

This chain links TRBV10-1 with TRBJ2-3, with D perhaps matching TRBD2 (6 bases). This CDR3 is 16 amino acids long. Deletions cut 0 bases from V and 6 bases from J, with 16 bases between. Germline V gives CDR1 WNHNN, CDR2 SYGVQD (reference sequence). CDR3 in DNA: TGCGCCAGCAGTGAGTCGATCTTTGAACGGGAGGATACGCAGTATTTT. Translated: CASSESIFEREDTQYF.